These 21 T cell receptor beta chains came from one sample sequenced in a study of cytomegalovirus exposure and HLA in healthy donors. PCR primers comprised 60 Vbeta and 13 Jbeta primers. The protocol was immunoSEQ multiplex PCR, while the TCRdb copy is restricted to in-frame clones and leaves out a portion. The sample contains 180,000 or so clones, roughly 84% of which appear only once. Sequencing was done on a sample of PBMCs. The receptors derive from a male donor in good health and CMV-seronegative.

The rearrangement uses TRBV9 and TRBJ2-1; a possible D gene is TRBD2 (6 bases). The V end was cut by 0 bases, the J end by 4 bases, with 17 bases between. Germline V gene lookup returns CDR1 SGDLS and CDR2 YYNGEE. This CDR3 spans 17 amino acids. The CDR3 protein is CASSVDLADVSYNEQFF. CDR3 coding DNA: TGTGCCAGCAGCGTAGATTTAGCGGATGTTTCTTACAATGAGCAGTTCTTC.

This chain links TRBV7-6 with TRBJ2-3; D is unclear. From germline, CDR1 is SGHVS and CDR2 FNYEAQ. Trimming pared 4 bases from V and 4 bases from J, leaving 9 bases between. The CDR3 has 13 amino acids. Here the CDR3 DNA reads TGTGCCAGCAGCTCTCGGGTGGCAGATACGCAGTATTTT. Translation: CASSSRVADTQYF.

The chain links TRBV11-2 to TRBJ2-7; D gene unclear. Trimming took off 1 base at V and 3 bases at J, with 7 bases between the two ends. CDR3 length: 13 residues. From germline, CDR1 is SGHAT and CDR2 FQNNGV. The CDR3 loop reads CASSLVAGYEQYF. CDR3 bases: TGTGCCAGCAGCTTAGTCGCCGGCTACGAGCAGTACTTC.

The count of this clone is one. The chain recombines TRBV28 with TRBJ2-7, with 10 bases matching TRBD1. CDR1 and CDR2 from the germline V gene are MDHEN and SYDVKM. This CDR3 region has 15 residues. The V gene end was trimmed by 3 bases and the J gene end by 3 bases; junction bases not matched to a gene: 5. CDR3 sequence (DNA): TGTGCCAGCAGTTTTCCCCGGACAGGGGGCTACGAGCAGTACTTC. It translates to CASSFPRTGGYEQYF.

The chain carries TRBV6-1 and TRBJ2-7; TRBD2 matches 8 bases. This CDR3 is built from 13 residues. Unmatched junction bases numbered 1, after V lost 4 bases and J lost 2 bases. Germline CDR1 is MNHNS and CDR2 is SASEGT. CDR3 in DNA: TGTGCCAGCAGTGTGGGACTAGCCTACGAGCAGTACTTC. Its protein is CASSVGLAYEQYF.

This chain links TRBV5-5 with TRBJ2-3; D is ambiguous. V lost 4 bases and J 2 bases, leaving 20 bases between the germline ends. The germline CDR1 and CDR2 sequences are SGHKS and YYEKEE (reference sequence). The CDR3 has 17 amino acids. CDR3 nucleotides: TGTGCCAGCAGCCTCGACTCGATTTTACCTTACACAGATACGCAGTATTTT. It encodes CASSLDSILPYTDTQYF.

The chain couples TRBV4-2 to TRBJ1-1; D gene uncertain. The germline V gene has CDR1 LGHNA and CDR2 YNFKEQ. The V gene lost 0 bases and the J gene lost 0 bases, with 11 bases spanning the gap. The CDR3 contains 16 residues. The CDR3 DNA reads TGTGCCAGCAGCCAAGACCACAGAATTTTGAACACTGAAGCTTTCTTT. It is translated as CASSQDHRILNTEAFF.

This chain connects TRBV7-3 to TRBJ2-2; no reliable D call. CDR1 and CDR2 from the germline V gene are SGHTA and FQGTGA. The CDR3 is 14 amino acids. V gave up 5 bases and J gave up 5 bases, with 12 bases separating them. The CDR3 loop reads CASSERRGTGELFF. The DNA of the CDR3 is TGTGCCAGCAGCGAGAGACGAGGTACCGGGGAGCTGTTTTTT. The full variable domain, its missing parts supplied by reference TRBV7-3 and TRBJ2-2, is GAGVSQTPSNKVTEKGKYVELRCDPISGHTALYWYRQSLGQGPEFLIYFQGTGAADDSGLPNDRFFAVRPEGSVSTLKIQRTERGDSAVYLCASSERRGTGELFFGEGSRLTVL.

This clone was found a few times. The CDR3 sequence is CAISTTRGETGNTIYF. The CDR3 nucleotides are TGTGCCATCAGCACAACCAGGGGCGAGACTGGAAACACCATATATTTT. The chain employs TRBV10-3 and TRBJ1-3, with D maybe TRBD1 (6 bases). The CDR3 has 16 amino acids. The germline V gene has CDR1 ENHRY and CDR2 SYGVKD. V was trimmed by 6 bases and J by 2 bases, leaving 17 bases between them.

This clone was seen only a few times. V gene TRBV6-5 combines with J gene TRBJ1-2; 7 bases line up with TRBD1. Unmatched junction bases numbered 12, after V lost 6 bases and J lost 5 bases. The CDR3 extends over 15 amino acids. CDR1 is MNHEY and CDR2 is SVGAGI in the germline V gene. The DNA of the CDR3 is TGTGCCAGCAGACGGACAGGCCCGGTGGGGTATGGCTACACCTTC. Protein product: CASRRTGPVGYGYTF.

For this clone: One junction end disagrees with the germline gene, perhaps due to a read error. CDR3 loop: CASGFSGANALTF. As DNA, the CDR3 is TGCGCCAGCGGATTCTCTGGGGCCAACGCCCTGACTTTC. V is TRBV5-1 and J is TRBJ2-6, with D maybe TRBD1 (5 bases). From germline, CDR1 is SGHRS and CDR2 YFSETQ. CDR3 size: 13 residues.

This clone came up a few times. V gene TRBV5-6 combines with J gene TRBJ1-1, with TRBD1 as a possible D gene (5 bases). Per the germline V gene, CDR1 is SGHDT and CDR2 is YYEEEE. Trimming left V 3 bases short and J 5 bases short, with 11 bases between. CDR3 length equals 13 residues. CDR3 DNA: TGTGCCAGCAGCTACGGACGGGGGACTGAAGCTTTCTTT. It codes for CASSYGRGTEAFF.

The CDR3 coding sequence is TGCAGTGCTCCTTCAGACTATGGCTACACCTTC. Protein sequence: CSAPSDYGYTF. The genes are TRBV20-1 and TRBJ1-2; no clear D. This CDR3 has 11 residues. Germline V lookup: CDR1 DFQATT, CDR2 SNEGSKA (reference sequence). Trimming cost V 5 bases and J 3 bases, with 7 bases left between them.

The chain combines TRBV11-2 with TRBJ2-5; TRBD2 matches 8 bases. The CDR3 contains 14 residues. The germline gives CDR1 SGHAT, CDR2 FQNNGV. With 5 bases clipped from V and 5 bases from J, the junction kept 7 bases outside the gene matches. The CDR3 protein is CASSPSSGTETQYF. In DNA form, the CDR3 reads TGTGCCAGCAGCCCTAGTAGCGGGACCGAGACCCAGTACTTC.

The chain has TRBV5-1 and TRBJ1-4, with 7 bases aligning to TRBD1. This CDR3 is 14 amino acids long. V shed 3 bases and J 4 bases; nucleotides not matched to a gene: 3. Germline-derived CDR1 and CDR2 are SGHRS and YFSETQ. CDR3: CASSWGQNNEKLFF. The CDR3, as DNA: TGCGCCAGCAGCTGGGGACAGAATAATGAAAAACTGTTTTTT.

The chain joins TRBV19 to TRBJ2-3; 10 bases align to TRBD1. The V gene's germline CDR1 is LNHDA and CDR2 SQIVND (reference sequence). The CDR3 has 14 residues. J lost 1 base, V lost 7 bases, and 2 bases had no gene match. CDR3 in DNA: TGTGCCAGTACGACAGGGGGCCGCACAGATACGCAGTATTTT. It encodes CASTTGGRTDTQYF.

The chain links TRBV19 to TRBJ2-2; 14 bases align to TRBD2. Germline V gene sequence: CDR1 LNHDA, CDR2 SQIVND (reference sequence). The CDR3 extends over 18 amino acids. Germline trimming cut 5 bases from V and 4 bases from J; bases unmatched to any gene: 9. Written as DNA, the CDR3 is TGTGCCAGTAGTTCAAAGACTAGCGGGAGGGCAGGCACCGGGGAGCTGTTTTTT. It specifies CASSSKTSGRAGTGELFF.

In its sample, this clone was seen a few times. This chain joins TRBV21-1 and TRBJ2-1; TRBD2 was called by the table and not checked on the DNA. TRBV21-1 is recorded as a pseudogene. This CDR3 comprises 18 residues. The CDR3 sequence is CASSRERAGGSSYNEQFF. The CDR3, as DNA: TGTGCCAGCAGCAGAGAGAGAGCGGGGGGGAGCTCCTACAATGAGCAGTTCTTC.

The CDR3 sequence is CASTPGSRGNQPQHF. For the CDR3, the DNA is TGTGCCAGTACCCCGGGATCCCGGGGCAATCAGCCCCAGCATTTT. The chain links TRBV19 to TRBJ1-5; D remains unclear. Germline lookup yields CDR1 LNHDA and CDR2 SQIVND (reference sequence). V was trimmed by 7 bases and J by 2 bases, leaving 15 bases between them. The CDR3 spans 15 residues.

V is TRBV6-1 and J is TRBJ2-7; D remains ambiguous. The CDR3 spans 13 residues. Per the germline V gene, CDR1 is MNHNS and CDR2 is SASEGT. V gave up 7 bases and J gave up 2 bases, with 12 bases separating them. The CDR3 DNA is TGTGCCAGCATGGTTAGAGGAGCCTACGAGCAGTACTTC. It yields the protein CASMVRGAYEQYF.

The chain uses TRBV25-1 and TRBJ2-3; D is ambiguous. Germline CDR1 and CDR2: MGHDK and SYGVNS. Trimming removed 3 bases from V and 3 bases from J, with 7 bases in between. CDR3 length: 13 residues. The CDR3 spells CASSDGVTDTQYF. The DNA of the CDR3 is TGTGCCAGCAGTGATGGAGTTACAGATACGCAGTATTTT.